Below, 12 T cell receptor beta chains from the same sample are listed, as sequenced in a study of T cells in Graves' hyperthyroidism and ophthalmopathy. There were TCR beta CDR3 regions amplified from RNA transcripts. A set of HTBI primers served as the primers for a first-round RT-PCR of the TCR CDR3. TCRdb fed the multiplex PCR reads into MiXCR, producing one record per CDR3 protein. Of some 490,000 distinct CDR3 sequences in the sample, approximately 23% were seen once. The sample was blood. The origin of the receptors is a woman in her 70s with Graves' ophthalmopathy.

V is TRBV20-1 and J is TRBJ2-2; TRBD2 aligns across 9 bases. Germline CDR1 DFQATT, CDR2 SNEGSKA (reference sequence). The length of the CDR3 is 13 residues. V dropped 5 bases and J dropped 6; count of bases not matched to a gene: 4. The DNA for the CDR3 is TGCAGTGCTTTAGGACTAGCGTCCGGGGAGCTGTTTTTT. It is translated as CSALGLASGELFF.

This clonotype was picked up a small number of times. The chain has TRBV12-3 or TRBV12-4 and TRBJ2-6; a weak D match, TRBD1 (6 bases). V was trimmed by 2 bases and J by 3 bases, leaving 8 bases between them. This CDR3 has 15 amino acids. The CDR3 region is CASSLRGFGANVLTF. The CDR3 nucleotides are TGTGCCAGCAGTTTAAGGGGGTTTGGGGCCAACGTCCTGACTTTC.

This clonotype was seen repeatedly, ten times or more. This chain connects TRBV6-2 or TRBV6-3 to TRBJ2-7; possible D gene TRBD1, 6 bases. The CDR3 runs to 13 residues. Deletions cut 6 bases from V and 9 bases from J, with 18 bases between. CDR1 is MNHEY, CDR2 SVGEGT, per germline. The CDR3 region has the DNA TGTGCCAGCAGAAAGGACAGCCCTGCTCGGCAGTACTTC. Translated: CASRKDSPARQYF.

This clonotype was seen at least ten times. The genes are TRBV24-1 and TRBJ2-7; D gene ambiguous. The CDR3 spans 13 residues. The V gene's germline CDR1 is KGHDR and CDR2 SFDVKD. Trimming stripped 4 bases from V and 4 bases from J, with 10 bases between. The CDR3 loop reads CATSDTHRYEQYF. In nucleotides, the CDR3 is TGTGCCACCAGTGACACACACAGATACGAGCAGTACTTC.

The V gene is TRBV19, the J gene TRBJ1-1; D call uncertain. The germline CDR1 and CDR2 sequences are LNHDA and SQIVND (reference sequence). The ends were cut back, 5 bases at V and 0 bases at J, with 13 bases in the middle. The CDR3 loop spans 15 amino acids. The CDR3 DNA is TGTGCCAGTAGTCCCCGAATGACGTTGAACACTGAAGCTTTCTTT. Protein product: CASSPRMTLNTEAFF.

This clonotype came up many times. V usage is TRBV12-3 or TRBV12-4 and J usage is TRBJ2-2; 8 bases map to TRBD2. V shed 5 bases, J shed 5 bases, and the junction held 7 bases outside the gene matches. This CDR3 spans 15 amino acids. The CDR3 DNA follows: TGTGCCAGCAGTCTAGGACTAGCCGCGACCGGGGAGCTGTTTTTT. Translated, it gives CASSLGLAATGELFF.

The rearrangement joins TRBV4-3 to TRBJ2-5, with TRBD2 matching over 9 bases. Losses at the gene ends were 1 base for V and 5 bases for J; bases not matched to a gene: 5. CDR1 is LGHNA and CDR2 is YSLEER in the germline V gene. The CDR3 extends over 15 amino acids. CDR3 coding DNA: TGCGCCAGCAGCCAAGGAGCGGGAGGTGATGAGACCCAGTACTTC. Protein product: CASSQGAGGDETQYF.

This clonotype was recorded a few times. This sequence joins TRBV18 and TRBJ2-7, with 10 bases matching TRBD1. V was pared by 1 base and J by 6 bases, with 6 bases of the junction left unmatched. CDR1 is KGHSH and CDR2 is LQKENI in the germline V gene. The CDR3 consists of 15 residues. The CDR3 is CASSPRTGGAGEQYF. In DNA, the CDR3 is TGTGCCAGCTCACCACGGACAGGGGGAGCGGGCGAGCAGTACTTC.

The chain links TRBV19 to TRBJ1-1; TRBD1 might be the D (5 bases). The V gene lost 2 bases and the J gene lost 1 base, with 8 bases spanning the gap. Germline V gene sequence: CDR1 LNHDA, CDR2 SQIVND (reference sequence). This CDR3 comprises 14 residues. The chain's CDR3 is CASSIRGGNTEAFF. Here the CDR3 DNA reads TGTGCCAGTAGTATAAGGGGTGGGAACACTGAAGCTTTCTTT.

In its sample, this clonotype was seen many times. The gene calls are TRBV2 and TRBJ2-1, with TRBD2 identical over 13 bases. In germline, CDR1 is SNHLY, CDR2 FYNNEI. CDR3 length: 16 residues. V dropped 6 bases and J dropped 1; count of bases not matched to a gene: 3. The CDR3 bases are TGTGCCAGCAGGGGACTAGCGGGAATATCCTACAATGAGCAGTTCTTC. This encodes CASRGLAGISYNEQFF.

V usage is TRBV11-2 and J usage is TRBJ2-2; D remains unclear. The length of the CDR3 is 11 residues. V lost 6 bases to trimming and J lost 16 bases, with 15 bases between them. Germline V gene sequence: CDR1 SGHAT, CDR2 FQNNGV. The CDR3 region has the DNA TGTGCCAGCAGAGGCCCCGGGCAGTCGTTTTTT. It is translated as CASRGPGQSFF.

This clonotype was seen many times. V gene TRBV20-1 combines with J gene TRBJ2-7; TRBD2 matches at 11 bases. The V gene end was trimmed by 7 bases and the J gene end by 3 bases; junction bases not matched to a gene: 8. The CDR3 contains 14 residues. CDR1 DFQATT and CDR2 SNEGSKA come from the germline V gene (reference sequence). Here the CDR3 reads CSVFPTSGSYEQYF. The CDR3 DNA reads TGCAGTGTATTCCCTACTAGCGGGAGCTACGAGCAGTACTTC.